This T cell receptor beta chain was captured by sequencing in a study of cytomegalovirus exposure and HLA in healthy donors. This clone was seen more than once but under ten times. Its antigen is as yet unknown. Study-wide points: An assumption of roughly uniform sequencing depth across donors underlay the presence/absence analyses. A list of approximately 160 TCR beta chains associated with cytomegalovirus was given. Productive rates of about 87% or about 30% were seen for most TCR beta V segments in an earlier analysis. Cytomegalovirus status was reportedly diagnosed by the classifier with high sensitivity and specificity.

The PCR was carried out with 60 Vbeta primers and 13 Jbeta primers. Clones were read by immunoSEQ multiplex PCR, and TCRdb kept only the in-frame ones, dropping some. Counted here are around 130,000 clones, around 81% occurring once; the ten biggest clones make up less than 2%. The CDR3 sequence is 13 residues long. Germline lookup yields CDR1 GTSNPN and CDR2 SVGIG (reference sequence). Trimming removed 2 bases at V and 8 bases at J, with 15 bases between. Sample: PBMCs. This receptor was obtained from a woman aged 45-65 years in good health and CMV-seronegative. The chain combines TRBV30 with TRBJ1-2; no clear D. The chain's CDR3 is CAWSLSPLGGYTF. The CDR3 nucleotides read TGTGCCTGGAGTCTCAGTCCCCTAGGAGGCTACACCTTC.